This T cell receptor beta chain was observed in a study of regulatory T cells in long-lasting Graves disease. Across the whole study: Over-5-year antithyroid drug use with positive TSH receptor antibodies defined persistent Graves' disease in the study.

Time point: persistent/refractory GD, antithyroid drugs over 5 years with positive TRAb. TCR sequences were obtained from RNA taken from PBMCs. This clonotype was counted many times. What it recognizes is unknown. Building the TCR beta libraries relied on iRepertoire HTBI primers, and CDR3 regions underwent Arm-PCR. Each CDR3 protein is one row after TCRdb ran MiXCR on the multiplex PCR reads. The data show around 510,000 distinct CDR3 sequences, under 25% seen once. Broader study findings: Exclusively peripheral blood, rather than thyroid tissue, was studied. Between persistent patients, roughly 2,600 public clonotypes were shared, exceeding the 900 to 1,000 shared between new patients.

Sequencing used peripheral blood mononuclear cells (PBMCs), obtained when the disease was refractory, from a patient treated with antithyroid drugs. This sequence was found in a female donor with Graves disease.

This CDR3 is CASTGAETQYF. The DNA of the CDR3 is TGTGCCAGCACAGGGGCGGAGACCCAGTACTTC. The chain is built from TRBV2 and TRBJ2-5; TRBD1 might be the D (6 bases). With 7 bases removed from V and 5 bases from J, the gap between germline ends came to 8 bases. This CDR3 is 11 amino acids long. Germline CDR1 is SNHLY and CDR2 is FYNNEI.